This T cell receptor (beta chain) came from a study of shared clonotypes between healthy human individuals. Background on the study: CD4 naive and CD4 memory each took three plates per donor, while CD8 naive took two and CD8 memory one.

The CDR3 contains 14 residues. Per the germline V gene, CDR1 is LNHDA and CDR2 is SQIVND (reference sequence). V was pared by 4 bases and J by 1 base, with 10 bases between. Only in-frame clones appear in the TCRdb table, and some are missing; sequencing was by immunoSEQ multiplex PCR. The sample gives hundreds of thousands of clones, 73% of which show up once; under 2% is in the top ten. The sequence came from a woman aged 25 to 39 in good health. Material: memory CD4+ T cells sorted from blood. Subset indicated: CD45RA-negative fraction. The chain combines TRBV19 with TRBJ1-1; no definite D call. The CDR3, as DNA: TGTGCCAGTAGTACAGTCCCAAGGAACACTGAAGCTTTCTTT. Translated, it gives CASSTVPRNTEAFF.